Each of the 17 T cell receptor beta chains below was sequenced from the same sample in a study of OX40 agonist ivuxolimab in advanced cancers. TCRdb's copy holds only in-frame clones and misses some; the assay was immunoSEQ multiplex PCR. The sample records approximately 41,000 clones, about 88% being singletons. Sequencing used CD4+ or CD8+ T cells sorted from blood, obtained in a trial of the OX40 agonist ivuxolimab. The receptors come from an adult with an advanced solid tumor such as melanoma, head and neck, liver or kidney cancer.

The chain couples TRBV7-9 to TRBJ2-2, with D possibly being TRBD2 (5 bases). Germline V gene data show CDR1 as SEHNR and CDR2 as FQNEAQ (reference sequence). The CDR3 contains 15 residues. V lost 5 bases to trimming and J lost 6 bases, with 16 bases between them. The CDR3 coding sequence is TGTGCCAGCAGCCCCCCGGCCCCGGGGTCCGGGGAGCTGTTTTTT. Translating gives CASSPPAPGSGELFF.

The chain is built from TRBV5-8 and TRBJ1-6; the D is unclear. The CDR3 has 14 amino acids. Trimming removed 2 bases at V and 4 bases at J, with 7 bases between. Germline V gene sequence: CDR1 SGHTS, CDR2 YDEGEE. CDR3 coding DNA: TGTGCCAGCAGCTTCGGCAGTTATAATTCACCCCTCCACTTT. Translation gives CASSFGSYNSPLHF.

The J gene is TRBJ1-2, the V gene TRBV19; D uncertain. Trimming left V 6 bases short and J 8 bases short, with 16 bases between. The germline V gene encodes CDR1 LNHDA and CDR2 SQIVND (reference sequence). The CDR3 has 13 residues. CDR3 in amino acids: CASSMVRLGGYTF. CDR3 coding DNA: TGTGCCAGTAGCATGGTCCGCTTAGGGGGCTACACCTTC.

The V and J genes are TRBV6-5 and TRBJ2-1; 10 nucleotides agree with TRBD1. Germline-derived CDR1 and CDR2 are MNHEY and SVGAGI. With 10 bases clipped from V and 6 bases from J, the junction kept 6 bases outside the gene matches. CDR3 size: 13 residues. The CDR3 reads CATGTGAINEQFF. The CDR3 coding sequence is TGTGCCACCGGGACAGGGGCCATCAATGAGCAGTTCTTC.

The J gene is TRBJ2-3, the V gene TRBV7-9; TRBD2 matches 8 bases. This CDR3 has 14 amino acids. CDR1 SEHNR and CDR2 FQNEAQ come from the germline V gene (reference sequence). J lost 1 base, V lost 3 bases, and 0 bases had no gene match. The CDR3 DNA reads TGTGCCAGCAGCTTGCGGGGGGGCACAGATACGCAGTATTTT. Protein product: CASSLRGGTDTQYF.

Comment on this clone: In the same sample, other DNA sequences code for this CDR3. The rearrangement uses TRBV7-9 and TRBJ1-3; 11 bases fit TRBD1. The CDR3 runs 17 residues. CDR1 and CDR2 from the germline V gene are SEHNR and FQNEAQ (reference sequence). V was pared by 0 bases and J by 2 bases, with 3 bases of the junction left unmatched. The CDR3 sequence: CASSLAGQGAAGNTIYF. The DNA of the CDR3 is TGTGCCAGCAGCTTAGCAGGACAGGGGGCAGCTGGAAACACCATATATTTT.

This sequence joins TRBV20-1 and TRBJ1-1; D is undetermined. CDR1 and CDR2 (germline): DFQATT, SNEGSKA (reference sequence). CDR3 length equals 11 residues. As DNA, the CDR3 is TGCAGCGTTGTGTTGAACACTGAAGCTTTCTTT. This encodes CSVVLNTEAFF.

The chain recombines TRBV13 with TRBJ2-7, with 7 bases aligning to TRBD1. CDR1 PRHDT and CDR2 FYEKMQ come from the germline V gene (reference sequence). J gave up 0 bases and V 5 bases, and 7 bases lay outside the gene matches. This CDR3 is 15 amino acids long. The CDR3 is CASSPEGAGSYEQYF. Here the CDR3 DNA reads TGTGCCAGCAGCCCCGAGGGGGCCGGCTCCTACGAGCAGTACTTC.

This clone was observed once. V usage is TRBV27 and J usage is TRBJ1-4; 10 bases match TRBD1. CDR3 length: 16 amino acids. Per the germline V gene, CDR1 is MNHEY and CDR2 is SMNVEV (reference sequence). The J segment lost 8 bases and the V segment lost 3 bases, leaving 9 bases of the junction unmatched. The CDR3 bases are TGTGCCAGCAGTTTGTTGTCTCCGACAGGGGGCGAAAAACTGTTTTTT. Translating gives CASSLLSPTGGEKLFF.

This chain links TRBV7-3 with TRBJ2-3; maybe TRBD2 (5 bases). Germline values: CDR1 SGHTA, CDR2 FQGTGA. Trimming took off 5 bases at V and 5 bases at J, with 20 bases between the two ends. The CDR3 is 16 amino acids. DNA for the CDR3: TGTGCCAGCAGCCTCCTTGCAGGAGTCGCGGGAGATACGCAGTATTTT. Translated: CASSLLAGVAGDTQYF.

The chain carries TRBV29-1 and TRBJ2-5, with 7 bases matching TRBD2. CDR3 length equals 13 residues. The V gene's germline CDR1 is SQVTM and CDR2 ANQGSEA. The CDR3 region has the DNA TGCAGAGTAGCTGGGGGGGAGCAAGAGACCCAGTACTTC. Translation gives CRVAGGEQETQYF.

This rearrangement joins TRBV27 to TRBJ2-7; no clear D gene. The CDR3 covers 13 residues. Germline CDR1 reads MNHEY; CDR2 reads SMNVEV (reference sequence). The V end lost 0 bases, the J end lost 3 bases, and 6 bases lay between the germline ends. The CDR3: CASSLSPDYEQYF. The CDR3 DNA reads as TGTGCCAGCAGTTTATCCCCAGACTACGAGCAGTACTTC.

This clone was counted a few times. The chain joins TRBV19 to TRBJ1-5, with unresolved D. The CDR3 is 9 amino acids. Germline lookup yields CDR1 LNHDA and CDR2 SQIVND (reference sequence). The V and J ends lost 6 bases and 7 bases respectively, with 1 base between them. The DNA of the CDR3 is TGTGCCAGTAGCCAGCCCCAGCATTTT. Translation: CASSQPQHF.

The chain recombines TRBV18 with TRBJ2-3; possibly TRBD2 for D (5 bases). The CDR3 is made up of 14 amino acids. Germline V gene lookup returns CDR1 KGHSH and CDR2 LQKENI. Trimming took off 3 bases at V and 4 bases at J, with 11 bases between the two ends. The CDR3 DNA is TGTGCCAGCTCACCGGAGGCCCTACCAGATACGCAGTATTTT. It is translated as CASSPEALPDTQYF.

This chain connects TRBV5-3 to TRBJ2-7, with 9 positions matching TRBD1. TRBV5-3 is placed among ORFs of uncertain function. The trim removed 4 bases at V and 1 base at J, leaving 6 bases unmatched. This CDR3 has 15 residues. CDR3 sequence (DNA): TGTGCCAGAAGCCGTTTGACAGGGGGTTCCTACGAGCAGTACTTC. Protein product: CARSRLTGGSYEQYF.

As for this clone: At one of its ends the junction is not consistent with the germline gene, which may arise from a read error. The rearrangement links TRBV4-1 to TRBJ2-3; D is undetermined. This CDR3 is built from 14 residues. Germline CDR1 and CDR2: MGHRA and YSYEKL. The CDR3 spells CASRQDGSTDTQYF. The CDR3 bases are TGCGCCAGCAGACAAGACGGGAGCACAGATACGCAGTATTTT.

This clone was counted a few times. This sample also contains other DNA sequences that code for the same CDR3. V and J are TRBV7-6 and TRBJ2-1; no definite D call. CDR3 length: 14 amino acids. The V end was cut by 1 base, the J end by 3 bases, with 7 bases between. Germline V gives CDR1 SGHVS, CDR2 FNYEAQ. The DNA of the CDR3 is TGTGCCAGCAGCTTAGAGGGCCGCTACAATGAGCAGTTCTTC. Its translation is CASSLEGRYNEQFF. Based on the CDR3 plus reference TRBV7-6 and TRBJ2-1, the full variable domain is GAGVSQSPRYKVTKRGQDVALRCDPISGHVSLYWYRQALGQGPEFLTYFNYEAQQDKSGLPNDRFSAERPEGSISTLTIQRTEQRDSAMYRCASSLEGRYNEQFFGPGTRLTVL.